The 14 T cell receptor beta chains below were found in one sample sequenced in a study of blood T cell repertoires in COVID-19. Generated by immunoSEQ multiplex PCR, the TCRdb table keeps only in-frame clones and is missing some. Counted here are about 200,000 clones, more than 65% occurring once; the ten biggest clones make up roughly 6.9%. What was sequenced was PBMCs or T cells enriched from blood (not recorded which). These receptors all come from a man aged 35 to 55 who had recovered from COVID-19.

This clone appeared once. This rearrangement joins TRBV2 to TRBJ2-1; weak D call: TRBD1 (7 bases). This CDR3 comprises 15 residues. Germline V gene data show CDR1 as SNHLY and CDR2 as FYNNEI. Trimming cost V 3 bases and J 6 bases, with 15 bases left between them. The CDR3 bases are TGTGCCAGCAGTGATTGGGGCAGGGGGGCCAATGAGCAGTTCTTC. Protein sequence: CASSDWGRGANEQFF.

The chain carries TRBV7-9 and TRBJ1-2; 9 nucleotides line up with TRBD1. Trimming cost V 4 bases and J 4 bases; bases outside gene matches: 7. This CDR3 has 15 residues. From germline, CDR1 is SEHNR and CDR2 FQNEAQ (reference sequence). The CDR3 DNA sequence: TGTGCCAGCAGCTCCCCGGACAGGGGTTCCTATGGCTACACCTTC. It specifies CASSSPDRGSYGYTF.

CDR3 DNA sequence: TGTGCCAGCAGTCTGAACAGGGGGTTACTTAACTATGGCTACACCTTC. Protein product: CASSLNRGLLNYGYTF. This rearrangement joins TRBV27 to TRBJ1-2; 8 nucleotides line up with TRBD1. Trimming cost V 5 bases and J 1 base; bases outside gene matches: 9. Germline V gene data show CDR1 as MNHEY and CDR2 as SMNVEV (reference sequence). The CDR3 is 16 residues long.

The chain's CDR3 is CASSSAGRGNQPQHF. CDR3 nucleotides: TGTGCCAGCAGCTCGGCGGGGAGGGGCAATCAGCCCCAGCATTTT. The chain couples TRBV7-2 to TRBJ1-5; no clear D gene. The length of the CDR3 is 15 residues. Germline values: CDR1 SGHTA, CDR2 FQGNSA. V was clipped by 4 bases and J by 2 bases, with 12 bases between them.

This chain links TRBV27 with TRBJ2-1, with 7 bases identical to TRBD2. The CDR3 sequence is 14 residues long. V shed 3 bases, J shed 4 bases, and the junction held 3 bases outside the gene matches. Germline CDR1 reads MNHEY; CDR2 reads SMNVEV (reference sequence). The CDR3: CASSLGGGYNEQFF. The CDR3 DNA follows: TGTGCCAGCAGTTTGGGGGGAGGGTACAATGAGCAGTTCTTC.

This clone has a single count. V is TRBV12-3 or TRBV12-4 and J is TRBJ1-5; unclear D gene. V lost 5 bases and J 3 bases, leaving 8 bases between the germline ends. This CDR3 region has 13 residues. CDR3 DNA: TGTGCCAGCAGTCGGGATTTCAATCAGCCCCAGCATTTT. It is translated as CASSRDFNQPQHF.

The DNA for the CDR3 is TGCAGCGTTGGGACTAGCGGGGGGAGCTCCTACAATGAGCAGTTCTTC. It codes for CSVGTSGGSSYNEQFF. The rearrangement uses TRBV29-1 and TRBJ2-1; 14 bases line up with TRBD2. The CDR3 has 16 amino acids. V lost 4 bases and J lost 0; bases outside the gene matches: 2. CDR1 and CDR2 (germline): SQVTM, ANQGSEA.

The rearrangement joins TRBV19 to TRBJ1-1, with TRBD1 matching 10 bases. CDR3 size: 19 residues. Germline V lookup: CDR1 LNHDA, CDR2 SQIVND (reference sequence). V lost 5 bases to trimming and J lost 3 bases; unmatched junction nucleotides: 18. Here the CDR3 reads CASSSLRGQGRRGDTEAFF. CDR3 bases: TGTGCCAGTAGTTCCTTAAGGGGACAGGGGCGACGAGGGGACACTGAAGCTTTCTTT.

This clone appeared once. J is TRBJ2-7 and V is TRBV15; 8 bases match TRBD2. V shed 6 bases and J 4 bases; nucleotides not matched to a gene: 20. The germline CDR1 and CDR2 sequences are LNHNV and YYDKDF (reference sequence). CDR3 length: 18 residues. In DNA form, the CDR3 reads TGTGCCACCAGGATGGCCACTCGTTCCGGGACTAGTTCTTACGAGCAGTACTTC. Protein product: CATRMATRSGTSSYEQYF.

The chain employs TRBV29-1 and TRBJ1-5; TRBD1 aligns across 8 bases. The CDR3 has 13 residues. With V trimmed by 4 bases and J by 6 bases, 5 bases remained unmatched. Germline V gene sequence: CDR1 SQVTM, CDR2 ANQGSEA. CDR3 sequence reads: CSVAGQEGQPQHF. DNA for the CDR3: TGCAGCGTTGCGGGACAGGAAGGTCAGCCCCAGCATTTT. Variable domain in full (rest from reference TRBV29-1 and TRBJ1-5): SAVISQKPSRDICQRGTSLTIQCQVDSQVTMMFWYRQQPGQSLTLIATANQGSEATYESGFVIDKFPISRPNLTFSTLTVSNMSPEDSSIYLCSVAGQEGQPQHFGDGTRLSIL.

CDR3 in DNA: TGCGCCAGCAGCTTGTCTGGGGAGGGTGGCTACACCTTC. This translates into CASSLSGEGGYTF. The chain links TRBV5-1 to TRBJ1-2, with no clear D. Germline V gene data show CDR1 as SGHRS and CDR2 as YFSETQ. The length of the CDR3 is 13 residues. The V end lost 1 base, the J end lost 7 bases, and 11 bases lay between the germline ends.

The gene calls are TRBV9 and TRBJ1-1; no clear D gene. The CDR3 has 14 residues. Germline V CDR1 and CDR2: SGDLS, YYNGEE. Trimming took off 0 bases at V and 3 bases at J, with 9 bases between the two ends. CDR3 residues: CASSVAEADTEAFF. The CDR3 nucleotides are TGTGCCAGCAGCGTAGCGGAAGCGGACACTGAAGCTTTCTTT.

The rearrangement uses TRBV6-5 and TRBJ1-2, with 7 nucleotides matching TRBD1. V was clipped by 6 bases and J by 3 bases; unmatched bases: 7. The CDR3 runs 14 residues. In germline, CDR1 is MNHEY, CDR2 SVGAGI. The CDR3 DNA sequence: TGTGCCAGCAGACCCTGGACAGGTGACTATGGCTACACCTTC. This gives the protein CASRPWTGDYGYTF.

This clone has a single count. The chain employs TRBV5-1 and TRBJ1-4; 9 positions match TRBD1. The CDR3 consists of 15 residues. Germline lookup yields CDR1 SGHRS and CDR2 YFSETQ. The junction had 8 bases not matched to a gene; V was cut back by 6 bases and J by 5 bases. The CDR3: CASTHSGTGNEKLFF. CDR3 in DNA: TGCGCCAGCACGCATTCCGGGACAGGGAATGAAAAACTGTTTTTT.